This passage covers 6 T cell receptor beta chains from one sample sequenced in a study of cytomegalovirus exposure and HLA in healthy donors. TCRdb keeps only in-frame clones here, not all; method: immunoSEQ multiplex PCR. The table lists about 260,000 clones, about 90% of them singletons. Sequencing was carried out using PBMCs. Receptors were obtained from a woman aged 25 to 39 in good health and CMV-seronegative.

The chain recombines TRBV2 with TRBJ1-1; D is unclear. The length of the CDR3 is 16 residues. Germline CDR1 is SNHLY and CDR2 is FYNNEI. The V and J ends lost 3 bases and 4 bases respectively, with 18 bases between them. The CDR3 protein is CASSDSSGYWGTEAFF. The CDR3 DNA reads TGTGCCAGCAGTGATTCTTCCGGGTATTGGGGCACTGAAGCTTTCTTT.

The CDR3 nucleotides read TGCGCCAGCAGCTTGGATGGGTGGAATCAGCCCCAGCATTTT. This encodes CASSLDGWNQPQHF. This rearrangement joins TRBV5-1 to TRBJ1-5; no definite D call. The CDR3 is 14 amino acids. V shed 0 bases and J shed 4 bases, with 8 bases lying between them. Per the germline V gene, CDR1 is SGHRS and CDR2 is YFSETQ.

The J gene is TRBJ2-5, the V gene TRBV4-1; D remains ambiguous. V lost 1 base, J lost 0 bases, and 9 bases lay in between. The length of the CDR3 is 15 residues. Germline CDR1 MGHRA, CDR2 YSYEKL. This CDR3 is CASSQAAENQETQYF. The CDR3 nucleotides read TGCGCCAGCAGCCAAGCTGCCGAGAACCAAGAGACCCAGTACTTC.

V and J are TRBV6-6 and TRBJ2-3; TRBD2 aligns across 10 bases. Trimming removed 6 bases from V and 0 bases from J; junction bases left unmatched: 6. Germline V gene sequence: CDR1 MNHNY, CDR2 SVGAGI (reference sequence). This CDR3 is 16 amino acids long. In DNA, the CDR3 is TGTGCCAGCAGATCTCCTAGCGGGAGAAGCACAGATACGCAGTATTTT. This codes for CASRSPSGRSTDTQYF.

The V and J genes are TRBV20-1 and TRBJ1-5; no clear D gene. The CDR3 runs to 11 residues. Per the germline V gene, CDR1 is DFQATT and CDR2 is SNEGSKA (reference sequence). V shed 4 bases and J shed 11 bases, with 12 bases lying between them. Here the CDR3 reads CSAIRSETQHF. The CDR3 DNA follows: TGCAGTGCTATCCGGTCCGAAACCCAGCATTTT.

The chain's CDR3 is CASSEVAASYEQYF. The CDR3 region has the DNA TGTGCCAGCAGTGAAGTGGCCGCGTCCTACGAGCAGTACTTC. V is TRBV6-1 and J is TRBJ2-7; no reliable D call. The germline V and J ends were trimmed by 1 base and 1 base, with 8 bases remaining between them. There are 14 residues in the CDR3. From germline, CDR1 is MNHNS and CDR2 SASEGT.